This T cell receptor (beta chain) emerged from a study of cytomegalovirus exposure and HLA in healthy donors. Overall study results and limits: A list of approximately 160 TCR beta chains associated with cytomegalovirus was given.

13 Jbeta primers and 60 Vbeta primers were used for the PCR. Produced via immunoSEQ multiplex PCR; TCRdb's table is partial and in-frame only. The repertoire holds roughly 120,000 clones, 75% to 85% seen once, with 2.5% to 3% in the top ten. To note about this clone: The target antigen is unknown.

Looked up from germline, CDR1 is MNHNY and CDR2 is SVGAGI (reference sequence). The CDR3 runs to 15 residues. Trimming shortened V by 2 bases and J by 0 bases, and 10 bases separated the two germline ends. The chain uses TRBV6-6 and TRBJ1-2; D might be TRBD1 (6 bases). Sequencing used PBMCs. The receptor comes from a man in his thirties or forties in good health and CMV-seronegative. The CDR3 region has the DNA TGTGCCAGCAGTTACAACAGGGCTACTAACTATGGCTACACCTTC. Its translation: CASSYNRATNYGYTF.